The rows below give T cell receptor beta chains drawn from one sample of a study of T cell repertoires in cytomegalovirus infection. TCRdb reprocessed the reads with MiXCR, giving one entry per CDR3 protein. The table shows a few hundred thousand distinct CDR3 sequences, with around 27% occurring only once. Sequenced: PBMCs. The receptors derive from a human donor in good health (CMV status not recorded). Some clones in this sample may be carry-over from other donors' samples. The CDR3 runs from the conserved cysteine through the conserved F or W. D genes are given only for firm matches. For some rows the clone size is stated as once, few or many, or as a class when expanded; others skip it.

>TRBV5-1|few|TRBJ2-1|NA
TGCGCCAGCAGCACTGGCACGCTACTCGTGTCTTCGAATGAGCAGTTCTTC
CASSTGTLLVSSNEQFF
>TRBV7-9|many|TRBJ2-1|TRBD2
TGTGCCAGCAGCCCCAAGGGACTAGCGGGGAACAATGAGCAGTTCTTC
CASSPKGLAGNNEQFF
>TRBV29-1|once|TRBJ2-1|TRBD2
TGCAGCGTCCGGACTAGCGGGAGATTCGTTGAGCAGTTCTTC
CSVRTSGRFVEQFF
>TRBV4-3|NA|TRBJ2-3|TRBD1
TGCGCCAGCAGCCAGCTGGGACAGGGGGCTGGGGCAGATACGCAGTATTTT
CASSQLGQGAGADTQYF
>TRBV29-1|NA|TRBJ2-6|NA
TGCAGCGTTGAGAGAGACAGTCCCAGTGGGGCCAACGTCCTGACTTTC
CSVERDSPSGANVLTF
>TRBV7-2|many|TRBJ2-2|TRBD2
TGTGCCAGCAGCTTAGGTTACGGACTAGCGGGTCCCACCGGGGAGCTGTTTTTT
CASSLGYGLAGPTGELFF
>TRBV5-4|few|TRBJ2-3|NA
TGTGCCAGCAGCTTGGTAGGGGCTAGCAGAAAGGTAGATACGCAGTATTTT
CASSLVGASRKVDTQYF
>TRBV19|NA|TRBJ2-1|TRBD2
TGTGCCAGTAGAAAAATAGCGGGAAGCTCCTACAATGAGCAGTTCTTC
CASRKIAGSSYNEQFF
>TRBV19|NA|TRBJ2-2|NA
TGTGCCAGTAGACTTCAAGGGGGATTTCGAACCGGGGAGCTGTTTTTT
CASRLQGGFRTGELFF
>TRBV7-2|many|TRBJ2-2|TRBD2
TGTGCCAGCAGCTTAAGCGGGGCCTCCGGGGAGCTGTTTTTT
CASSLSGASGELFF
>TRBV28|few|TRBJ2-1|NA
TGTGCCAGCAGTTTGGGGCTGGGGGGTTACAATGAGCAGTTCTTC
CASSLGLGGYNEQFF
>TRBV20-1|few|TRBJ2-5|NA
TGCAGTTTTTTCGAGTGGGAGACCCAGTACTTC
CSFFEWETQYF
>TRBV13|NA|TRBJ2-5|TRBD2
TGTGCCAGCAGCATAGGACTAGCGGAAGAGACCCAGTACTTC
CASSIGLAEETQYF
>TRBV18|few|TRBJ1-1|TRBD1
TGTGCCAGCTCACCACTTGCCAGGGGGTACACTGAAGCTTTCTTT
CASSPLARGYTEAFF
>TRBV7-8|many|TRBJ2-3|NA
TGTGCCAGCAGCAATCTCCAGTCATCCCCCGGGACTCAATCACGTGAACGAGGCACAGATACGCAGTATTTT
CASSNLQSSPGTQSRERGTDTQYF
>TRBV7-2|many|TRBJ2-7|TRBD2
TGTGCCAGCAGCTTAGAGCGAGCGGGAGGTTCGGTGGGCAAGCAGTACTTC
CASSLERAGGSVGKQYF